This TCR beta chain was identified in a study of early T cells in non-severe SARS-CoV-2 infection. As for the study in general: Sequencing of bulk RNA from unsorted whole blood was done, without chain pairing. General study findings and limits: VDJdb matching favored anti-spike CD8 responses, missing private and CD4 specificities.

CDR1 is SNHLY and CDR2 is FYNNEI in the germline V gene. The ends lost 6 bases at V and 6 bases at J; junction bases unmatched: 8. The CDR3 spans 15 residues. The TCR library protocol attached unique molecular identifiers to the individual cDNA molecules. TCRdb processed the 5' RACE reads anew with MiXCR; each CDR3 protein has one entry. The table includes 70,000 or so distinct CDR3 sequences, about a tenth detected once. Turning to this clonotype: Its antigen is unknown.

The receptor's source is an adult who was a healthcare worker with PCR-confirmed SARS-CoV-2 infection or an uninfected control (not recorded which). V usage is TRBV2 and J usage is TRBJ2-7; 13 bases map to TRBD2. The sample was whole blood. The CDR3 here is CASRPGLAGAPEQYF. CDR3 sequence (DNA): TGTGCCAGCAGGCCCGGACTAGCGGGAGCCCCCGAGCAGTACTTC.